This T cell receptor (beta chain) was sequenced during a study of tumor-infiltrating lymphocytes in primary liver carcinoma. Study observations and caveats: When set against blood, tumors had a significantly higher top-250-clone fraction (p = 0.039).

A constant-region primer primed TCR beta cDNA synthesis from about 530 ng of total RNA. Libraries covering TCR beta were generated through three nested multiplex PCR rounds (using a slightly modified ARM-PCR). A C-beta reverse primer and TRBV1-TRBV30 forward primers served in each of the first two PCR rounds, at about 10 cycles apiece. TCRdb re-called the multiplex PCR reads through MiXCR, storing one row per CDR3 protein. The sample holds roughly 25,000 distinct CDR3 sequences; around 79% are singletons and the top ten take 35% to 50%. A note on this clonotype: Its antigen is not identified. The junction shows a germline mismatch at one end, possibly a read error.

This CDR3 is 15 amino acids long. It was from roughly 20-30 mg of unsorted bulk tissue that RNA and DNA were co-extracted. Patients' primary liver carcinoma was surgically resected. This clonotype was obtained from a man aged 35-49 years with primary liver carcinoma and hepatitis B virus infection. The source material was liver tumor tissue from sampling region 3. The subset is: tumor region T3, left-lateral pole. V and J are TRBV12-3 or TRBV12-4 and TRBJ1-2; D might be TRBD1 (5 bases). The CDR3 protein is CASSLGQGASYGHTF. The CDR3 region has the DNA TGTGCCAGCAGCCTCGGACAAGGGGCAAGCTATGGCCACACCTTC.